This T cell receptor beta chain was profiled in a study of molecular identifiers for immune sequencing clone quantification (dated by TCRdb to the late 2010s). Regarding the research as a whole: For a replicate experiment, RNA from around 20,000 or 100,000 naive CD8 T cells was divided into five aliquots, of which four were sequenced. This methods study used CD8 T cells to benchmark TCR RNA copy counting and molecular-identifier clustering-based TCR repertoire sequencing (MIDCIRS).

General conclusions and limits of the study: Spiked-in Jurkat TCR RNA equivalent to a single cell was reported to be detectable even among approximately 1 million naive CD8 T cells. About 3 recovered TCR RNA copies per cell were obtained by modeling, versus around 10 by digital PCR, implying a capture efficiency of 25% to 30%. Spiked-in Jurkat TCR RNA (around nine copies' worth), which is not part of the donor repertoire, was contained in the naive libraries. Without barcode sub-clustering, chimeric consensus sequences inflated TCR diversity; chimeras reached as high as 47%. In CMV-specific effector cells, over 99% of molecules were held by clones above 20 RNA copies, whereas under 1% of molecules were held by such clones in naive cells. Highly expanded clone sizes could be underestimated if identical TCR molecules share a barcode.

This clonotype has at least ten counts. Its antigen is unknown. No qualities accompany the bases; no much larger clone lies one base away. Libraries of naive CD8 T cells were generated from roughly 18,000 to 920,000 sorted cells, with 10%, 30% or 50% of the purified RNA used. Naive CD8 T cells, defined as CD8+CD4-CCR7+CD45RA+, were FACS-sorted into RLT Plus buffer on a BD FACSAria II. Detection sensitivity was tested by spiking Jurkat RNA equal to about eleven TCR copies' worth into samples containing 20,000-1,000,000 naive CD8 T cells. Enrichment of CD8 T cells was performed with RosetteSep CD8+ T Cell Enrichment Cocktail and Ficoll-Paque, after which ACK red cell lysis was carried out. The library relied on PCR. The listed sequencing device is Illumina HiSeq 4000. Preparation of bulk TCR libraries followed a previously described approach, with the TCR primers listed in Table S5. Total RNA was purified with the Qiagen AllPrep DNA/RNA kit. Before any analysis, reads coming from multiple sequencing runs of the same library were combined into one pool. The original methods were these. Reads were retained only if the reads had an exact TCR constant sequence, and the retained reads were trimmed to 150 nt and grouped according to their 12-nt molecular barcodes. Reads within each barcode group were sub-clustered using a 15% Levenshtein threshold, and quality-weighted consensus sequences were constructed for each RNA molecule. Non-functional sequences were discarded, and so were lower-count sequences lying one edit away from another sequence. Based on fitting two negative binomial distributions, any barcode sub-cluster with under 20% of the maximum read count was discarded. TCRdb reworked the public reads: Q25 trimming with fastp, MiXCR clone assembly, productive beta chains retained. Rows matching on CDR3 protein sequence are summarized as one entry with the most common DNA and genes. TCRdb, rather than the study authors, made the V and J calls. The sample table holds 250,000 to 400,000 distinct CDR3 sequences, of which roughly 23% were seen once. Over 0.7% of the sample is in the top ten clones.

Measured from the cysteine to the phenylalanine, the CDR3 is 12 residues long. Only the CDR3 portion is preserved as DNA: 36 bases, with reading frame beginning at the first base. Reading the germline V gene (reference sequence) gives CDR1 SEHNR and CDR2 FQNEAQ. V and J are truncated by 4 bases and 4 bases respectively, leaving an intervening sequence of 7 bases. The sequence joins TRBV7-9 to TRBJ1-1; no D gene can be assigned with confidence. The receptor was isolated from a human donor in good health. Some libraries in this study had Jurkat cell RNA spiked in. Source material: naive CD8+ T cells from blood, with Jurkat cell RNA spiked in. The sample's cell subset or site, from its label and the paper: FACS-sorted CD8+CD4-CCR7+CD45RA+ naive T cells. The DNA sequence is TGTGCCAGCAGCTCCTTCGGCACTGAAGCTTTCTTT. Its protein product is CASSSFGTEAFF.